This T cell receptor (beta chain) was found in a study of breast tumors, draining lymph nodes, adjacent tissues. Study-level points and caveats: Compared with basal-like, luminal-like tumors shared significantly more repertoire with nontumor tissue. The lymph node origin of tumor T cells was framed as consistent with a hypothesis, not demonstrated. Tumor repertoires ranked between lymph nodes and nontumor tissue in diversity, with V and J gene preferences.

This CDR3 is built from 14 residues. Germline-derived CDR1 and CDR2 are KGHSH and LQKENI. V was pared by 3 bases and J by 3 bases, with 12 bases between. Axillary draining lymph nodes of breast cancer patients supplied the node samples. In TCRdb, the multiplex PCR reads were re-called with MiXCR into one record per CDR3 protein. The repertoire includes roughly 80,000 distinct CDR3 sequences, roughly a fifth of them detected once, and roughly 2.4% sits in the top ten. Comments on this clonotype: Its target is unknown.

This chain connects TRBV18 to TRBJ2-7; unclear D gene. Sequenced material: axillary lymph node tissue. This receptor was identified in a female donor with breast cancer. Some clones in this sample may be carry-over from other donors' samples. The CDR3 DNA sequence: TGTGCCAGCTCACCCGGGTCAGATCACTACGAGCAGTACTTC. Amino acids: CASSPGSDHYEQYF.